Listed below are T cell receptor beta chains from one sample, sequenced in a study of CD8+CD57+ T cells in acquired aplastic anemia. Each CDR3 protein gets one entry after TCRdb re-called the reads with MiXCR. The table includes 120,000 or so distinct CDR3 sequences, 48% detected once. Sequences were obtained from sorted CD4+, CD8+, or CD8+CD57+ T cells (not recorded which) from PBMCs. These receptors originate from a human donor in good health, serving as a control. CDR3s include the opening cysteine and the closing phenylalanine or tryptophan. The order of the fields is V gene, J gene, CDR3 protein.

TRBV2,TRBJ1-2,CASSSDSPINYGYTF
TRBV15,TRBJ1-4,CATSRDPNDEKLFF
TRBV7-7,TRBJ1-1,CASSPALNTEAFF
TRBV20-1,TRBJ1-5,CSASALNSNQPQHF
TRBV20-1,TRBJ1-2,CSSALPYGYTF
TRBV29-1,TRBJ2-7,CSVEDRRRGWGQYF
TRBV6-2/TRBV6-3,TRBJ1-2,CASKSNGGYTF
TRBV20-1,TRBJ2-7,CSATSGTDLYEQYF
TRBV7-3,TRBJ2-7,CASSTGTRTIVQYF
TRBV29-1,TRBJ1-2,CSVGGVYGYTF
TRBV7-2,TRBJ1-4,CASSFDRALGEKLFF
TRBV7-9,TRBJ1-1,CASSPRTSGGEAFF
TRBV20-1,TRBJ1-3,CSAPNPSSGNTMYF
TRBV12-3/TRBV12-4,TRBJ2-7,CASSLAEGYAYEQYF
TRBV6-1,TRBJ2-1,CAGPGGWPYNEQFF
TRBV7-6,TRBJ1-1,CASTKGTDTEAFF
TRBV7-2,TRBJ2-3,CASSYLAGGIADTQYF
TRBV2,TRBJ2-2,CASSPKGGATGELFF
TRBV18,TRBJ1-3,CASSPDRGSLSGNTIYF
TRBV19,TRBJ1-3,CASSIPGVPYGDTIYF
TRBV16,TRBJ2-1,CAPPTGGYNEQLF
TRBV20-1,TRBJ2-7,CSASRDRGREQYF
TRBV4-1,TRBJ2-5,CASSRVQRETQYF
TRBV29-1,TRBJ2-5,CSWKGPQETQYF
TRBV20-1,TRBJ1-1,CSARKGSRDTEAFF
TRBV18,TRBJ2-2,CAGSPPNTGELFF
TRBV14,TRBJ1-2,CASSQETYGGYTF
TRBV27,TRBJ1-1,CASSLTGSLENTEAFF
TRBV15,TRBJ2-7,CATSRGASYEQYF
TRBV6-1,TRBJ1-2,CASSEPGTDVYGYTF
TRBV2,TRBJ2-3,CASSIAGGSTDTQYF
TRBV25-1,TRBJ2-7,CASSPPLTGPAYEQYF
TRBV15,TRBJ2-7,CATSRDRQADEQYF
TRBV24-1,TRBJ1-1,CATSDTFGAFF
TRBV7-6,TRBJ2-5,CASSLEGGGRGETQYF
TRBV5-1,TRBJ1-6,CASSLTGQAIGSPLHF